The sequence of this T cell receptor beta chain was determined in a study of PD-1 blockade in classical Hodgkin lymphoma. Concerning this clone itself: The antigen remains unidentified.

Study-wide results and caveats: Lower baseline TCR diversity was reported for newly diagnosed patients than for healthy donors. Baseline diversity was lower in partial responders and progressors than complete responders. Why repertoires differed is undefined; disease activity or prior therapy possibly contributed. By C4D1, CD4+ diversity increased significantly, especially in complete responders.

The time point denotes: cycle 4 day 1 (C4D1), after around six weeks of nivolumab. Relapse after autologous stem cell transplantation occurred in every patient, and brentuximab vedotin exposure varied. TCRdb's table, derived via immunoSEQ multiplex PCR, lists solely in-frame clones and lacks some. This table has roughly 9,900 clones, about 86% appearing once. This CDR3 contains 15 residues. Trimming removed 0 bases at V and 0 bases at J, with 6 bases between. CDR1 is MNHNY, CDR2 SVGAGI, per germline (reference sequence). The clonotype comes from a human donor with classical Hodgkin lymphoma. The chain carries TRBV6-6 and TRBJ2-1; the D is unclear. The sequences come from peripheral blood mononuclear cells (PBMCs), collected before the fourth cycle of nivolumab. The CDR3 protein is CASSYSRSSYNEQFF. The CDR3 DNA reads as TGTGCCAGCAGTTACTCGAGGAGCTCCTACAATGAGCAGTTCTTC.